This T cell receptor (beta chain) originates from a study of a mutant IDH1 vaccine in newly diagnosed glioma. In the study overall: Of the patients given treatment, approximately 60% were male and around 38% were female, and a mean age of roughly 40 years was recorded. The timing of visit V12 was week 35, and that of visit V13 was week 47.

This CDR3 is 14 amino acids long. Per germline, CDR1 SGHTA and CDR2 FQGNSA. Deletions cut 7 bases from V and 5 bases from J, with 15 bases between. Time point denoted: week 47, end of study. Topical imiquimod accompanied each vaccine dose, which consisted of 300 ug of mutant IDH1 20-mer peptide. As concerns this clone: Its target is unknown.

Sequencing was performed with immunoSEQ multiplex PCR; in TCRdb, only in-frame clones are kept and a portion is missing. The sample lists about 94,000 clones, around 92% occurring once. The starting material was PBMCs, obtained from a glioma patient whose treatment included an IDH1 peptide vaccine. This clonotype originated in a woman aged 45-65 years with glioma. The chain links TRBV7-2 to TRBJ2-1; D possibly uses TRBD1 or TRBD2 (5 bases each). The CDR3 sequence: CASTRGRSNNEQFF. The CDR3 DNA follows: TGTGCCAGCACCCGGGGCAGATCCAACAATGAGCAGTTCTTC.